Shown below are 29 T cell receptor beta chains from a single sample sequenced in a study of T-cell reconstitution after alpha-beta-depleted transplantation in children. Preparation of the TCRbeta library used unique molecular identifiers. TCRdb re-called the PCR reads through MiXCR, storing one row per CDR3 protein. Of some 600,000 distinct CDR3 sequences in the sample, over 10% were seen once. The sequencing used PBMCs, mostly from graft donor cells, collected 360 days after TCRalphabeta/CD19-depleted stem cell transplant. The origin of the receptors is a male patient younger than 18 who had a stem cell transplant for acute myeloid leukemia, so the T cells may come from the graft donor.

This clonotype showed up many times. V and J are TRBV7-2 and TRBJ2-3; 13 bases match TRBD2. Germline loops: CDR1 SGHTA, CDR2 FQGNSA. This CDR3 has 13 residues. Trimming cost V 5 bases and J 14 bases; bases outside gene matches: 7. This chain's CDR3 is CASSLGLAGVLYF. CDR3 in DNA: TGTGCCAGCAGCCTTGGACTAGCGGGAGTGTTGTATTTT.

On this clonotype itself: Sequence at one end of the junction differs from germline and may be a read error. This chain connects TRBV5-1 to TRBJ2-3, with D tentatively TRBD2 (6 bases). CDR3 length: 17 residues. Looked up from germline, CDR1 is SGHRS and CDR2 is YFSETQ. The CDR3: CASSLSRGTPHSYTLYF. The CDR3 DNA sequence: TGCGCCAGCAGCTTAAGTAGAGGGACTCCACATAGCTATACGCTGTATTTT.

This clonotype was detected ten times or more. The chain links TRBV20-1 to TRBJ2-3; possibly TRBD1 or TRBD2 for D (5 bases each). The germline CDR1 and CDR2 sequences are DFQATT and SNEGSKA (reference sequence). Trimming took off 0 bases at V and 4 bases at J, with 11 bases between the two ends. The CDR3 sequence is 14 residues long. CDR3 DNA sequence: TGCAGTGCTAGAGATCGAGGGGTAGCAGATACGCAGTATTTT. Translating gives CSARDRGVADTQYF.

The CDR3 loop reads CSGGPYQETQYF. CDR3 nucleotides: TGCAGCGGGGGACCGTACCAAGAGACCCAGTACTTC. The genes are TRBV29-1 and TRBJ2-5; D may be TRBD1 or TRBD2 (5 bases each). The CDR3 extends over 12 amino acids. The germline V gene encodes CDR1 SQVTM and CDR2 ANQGSEA. Trimming pared 7 bases from V and 0 bases from J, leaving 9 bases between.

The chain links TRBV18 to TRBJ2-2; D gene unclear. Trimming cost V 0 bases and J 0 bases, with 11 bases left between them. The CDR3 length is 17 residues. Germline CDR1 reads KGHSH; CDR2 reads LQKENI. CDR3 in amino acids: CASSPPRPLTNTGELFF. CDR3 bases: TGTGCCAGCTCACCACCGAGGCCACTGACGAACACCGGGGAGCTGTTTTTT.

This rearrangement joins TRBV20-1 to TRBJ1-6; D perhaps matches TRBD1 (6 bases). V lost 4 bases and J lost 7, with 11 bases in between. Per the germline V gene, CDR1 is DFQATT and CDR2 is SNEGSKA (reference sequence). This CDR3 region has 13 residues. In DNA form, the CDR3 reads TGCAGTGCTATGACAGGTCCGAATTCACCCCTCCACTTT. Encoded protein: CSAMTGPNSPLHF.

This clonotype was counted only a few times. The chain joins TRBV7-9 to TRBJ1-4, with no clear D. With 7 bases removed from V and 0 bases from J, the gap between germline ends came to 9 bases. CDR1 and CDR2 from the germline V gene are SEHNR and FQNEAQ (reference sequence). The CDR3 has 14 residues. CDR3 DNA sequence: TGTGCCAGCACCCAAGCAGCAACTAATGAAAAACTGTTTTTT. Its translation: CASTQAATNEKLFF.

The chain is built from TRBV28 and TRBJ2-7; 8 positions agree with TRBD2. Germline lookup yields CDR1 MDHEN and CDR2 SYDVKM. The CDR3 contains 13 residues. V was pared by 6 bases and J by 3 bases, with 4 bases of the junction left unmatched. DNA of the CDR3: TGTGCCAGCAGAGGGGGGACTAGCTACGAGCAGTACTTC. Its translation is CASRGGTSYEQYF.

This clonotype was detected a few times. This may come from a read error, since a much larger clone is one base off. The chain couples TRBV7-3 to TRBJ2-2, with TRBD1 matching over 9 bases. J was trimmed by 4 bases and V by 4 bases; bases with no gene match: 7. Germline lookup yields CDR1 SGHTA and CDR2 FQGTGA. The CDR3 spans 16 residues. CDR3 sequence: CASSSPGQGTTGELFF. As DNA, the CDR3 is TGTGCCAGCAGCTCTCCGGGACAGGGCACCACCGGGGAGCTGTTTTTT.

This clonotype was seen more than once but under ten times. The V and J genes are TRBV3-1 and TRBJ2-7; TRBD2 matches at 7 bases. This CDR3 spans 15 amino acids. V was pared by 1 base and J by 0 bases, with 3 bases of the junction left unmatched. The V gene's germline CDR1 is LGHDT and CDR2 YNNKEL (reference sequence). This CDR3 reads CASSQGLAVSYEQYF. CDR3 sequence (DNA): TGTGCCAGCAGCCAAGGGCTAGCGGTCTCCTACGAGCAGTACTTC.

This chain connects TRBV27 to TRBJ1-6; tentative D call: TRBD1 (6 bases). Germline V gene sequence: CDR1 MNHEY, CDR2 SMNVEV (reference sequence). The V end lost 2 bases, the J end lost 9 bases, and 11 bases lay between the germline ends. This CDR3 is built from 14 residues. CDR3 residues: CASSLKQGGSPLHF. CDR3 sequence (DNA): TGTGCCAGCAGTTTAAAACAGGGTGGTTCACCCCTCCACTTT.

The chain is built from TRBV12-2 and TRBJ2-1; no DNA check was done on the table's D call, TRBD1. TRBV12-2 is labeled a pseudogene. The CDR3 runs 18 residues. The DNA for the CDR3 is TGTGCAAGTCGTCCCCTCGGGGGGTTACGGGCTGGATCCAATGAGCAGTTCTTC. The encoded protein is CASRPLGGLRAGSNEQFF.

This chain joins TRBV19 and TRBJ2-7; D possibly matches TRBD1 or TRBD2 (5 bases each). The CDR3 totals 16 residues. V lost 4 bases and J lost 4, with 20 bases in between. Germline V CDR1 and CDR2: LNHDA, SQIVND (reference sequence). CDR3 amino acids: CASSNLFRDQGYEQYF. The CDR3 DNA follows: TGTGCCAGTAGTAACCTATTCCGGGACCAAGGATACGAGCAGTACTTC. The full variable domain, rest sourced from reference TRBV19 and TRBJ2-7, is DGGITQSPKYLFRKEGQNVTLSCEQNLNHDAMYWYRQDPGQGLRLIYYSQIVNDFQKGDIAEGYSVSREKKESFPLTVTSAQKNPTAFYLCASSNLFRDQGYEQYFGPGTRLTVT.

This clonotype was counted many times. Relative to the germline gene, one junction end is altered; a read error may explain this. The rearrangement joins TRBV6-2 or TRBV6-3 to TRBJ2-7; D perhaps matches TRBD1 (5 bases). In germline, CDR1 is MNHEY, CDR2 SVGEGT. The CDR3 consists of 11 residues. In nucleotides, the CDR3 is TGTGCCAGCAGTTCGGACATCATATCTACCTTC. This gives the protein CASSSDIISTF.

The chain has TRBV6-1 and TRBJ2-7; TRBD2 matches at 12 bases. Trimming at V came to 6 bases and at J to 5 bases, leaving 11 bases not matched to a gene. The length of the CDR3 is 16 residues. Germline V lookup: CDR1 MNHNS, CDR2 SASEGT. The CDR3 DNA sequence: TGTGCCAGCAGCTTCCTAGCGGGAGGGCCCAGGAACGAGCAGTACTTC. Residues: CASSFLAGGPRNEQYF.

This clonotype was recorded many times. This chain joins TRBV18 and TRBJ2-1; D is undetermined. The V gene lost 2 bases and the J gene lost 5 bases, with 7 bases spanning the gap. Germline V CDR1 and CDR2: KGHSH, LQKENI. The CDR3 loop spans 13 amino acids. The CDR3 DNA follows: TGTGCCAGCTCACCAATTGAAAACAATGAGCAGTTCTTC. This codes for CASSPIENNEQFF.

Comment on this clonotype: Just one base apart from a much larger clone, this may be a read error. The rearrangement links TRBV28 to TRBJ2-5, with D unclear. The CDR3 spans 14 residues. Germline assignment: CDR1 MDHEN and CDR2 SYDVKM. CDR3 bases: TGTGCCAGCACCGGGCTCCCATCCCTTGTGACCCTGTACTTC. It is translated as CASTGLPSLVTLYF.

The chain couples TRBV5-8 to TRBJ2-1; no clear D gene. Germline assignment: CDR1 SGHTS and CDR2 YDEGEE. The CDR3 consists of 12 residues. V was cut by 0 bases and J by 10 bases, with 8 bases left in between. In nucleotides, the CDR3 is TGTGCCAGCAGCTTGGAGATAGGGGAGCAGTTCTTC. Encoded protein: CASSLEIGEQFF.

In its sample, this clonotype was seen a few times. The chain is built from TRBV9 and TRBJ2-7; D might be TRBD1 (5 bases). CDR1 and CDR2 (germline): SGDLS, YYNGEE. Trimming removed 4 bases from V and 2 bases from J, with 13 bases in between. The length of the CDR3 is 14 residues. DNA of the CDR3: TGTGCCAGCAGCTTCTCGACAGTCCCCTACGAGCAGTACTTC. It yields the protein CASSFSTVPYEQYF.

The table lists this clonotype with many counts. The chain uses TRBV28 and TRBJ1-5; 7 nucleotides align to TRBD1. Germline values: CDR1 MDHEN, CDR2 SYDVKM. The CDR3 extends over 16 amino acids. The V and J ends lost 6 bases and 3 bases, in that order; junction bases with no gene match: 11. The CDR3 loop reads CASRFIGQAPNQPQHF. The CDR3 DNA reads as TGTGCCAGCAGGTTCATCGGACAGGCCCCCAATCAGCCCCAGCATTTT.

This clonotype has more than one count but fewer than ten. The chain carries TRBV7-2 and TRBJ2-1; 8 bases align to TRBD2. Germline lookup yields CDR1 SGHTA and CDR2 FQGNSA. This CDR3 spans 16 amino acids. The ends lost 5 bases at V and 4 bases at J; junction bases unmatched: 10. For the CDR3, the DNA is TGTGCCAGCAGCCGTAAAGCGGGAGCTTCTTACAATGAGCAGTTCTTC. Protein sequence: CASSRKAGASYNEQFF. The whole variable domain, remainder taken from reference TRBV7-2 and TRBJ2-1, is GAGVSQSPSNKVTEKGKDVELRCDPISGHTALYWYRQSLGQGLEFLIYFQGNSAPDKSGLPSDRFSAERTGGSVSTLTIQRTQQEDSAVYLCASSRKAGASYNEQFFGPGTRLTVL.

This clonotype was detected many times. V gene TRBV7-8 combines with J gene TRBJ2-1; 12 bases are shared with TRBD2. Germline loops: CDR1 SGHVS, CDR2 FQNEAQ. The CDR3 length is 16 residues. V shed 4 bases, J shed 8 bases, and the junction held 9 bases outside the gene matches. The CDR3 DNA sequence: TGTGCCAGCAGCTATGGAATACTAGCGGGAGGCGATGAGCAGTTCTTC. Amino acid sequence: CASSYGILAGGDEQFF.

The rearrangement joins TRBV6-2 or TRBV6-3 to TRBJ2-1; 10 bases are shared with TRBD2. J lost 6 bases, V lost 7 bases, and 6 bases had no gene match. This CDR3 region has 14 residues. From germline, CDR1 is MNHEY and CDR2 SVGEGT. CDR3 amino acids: CASIASGSGNEQFF. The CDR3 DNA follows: TGTGCCAGCATCGCTAGCGGGAGTGGCAATGAGCAGTTCTTC.

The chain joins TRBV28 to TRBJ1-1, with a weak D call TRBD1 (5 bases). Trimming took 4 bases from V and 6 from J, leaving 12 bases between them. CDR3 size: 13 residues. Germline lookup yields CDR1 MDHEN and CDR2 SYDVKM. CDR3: CASSSQGGSEAFF. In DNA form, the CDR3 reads TGTGCCAGCAGTTCCCAGGGTGGATCTGAAGCTTTCTTT.

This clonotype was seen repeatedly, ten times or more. Here the CDR3 DNA reads TGTGCCAGCAGCTCATCTATTGGGGGACCGAGATTCTACGAGCAGTACTTC. Protein: CASSSSIGGPRFYEQYF. The chain employs TRBV7-9 and TRBJ2-7; D may be TRBD1 or TRBD2 (5 bases each). V was cut by 4 bases and J by 3 bases, with 22 bases left in between. CDR3 length equals 17 residues. In germline, CDR1 is SEHNR, CDR2 FQNEAQ (reference sequence).

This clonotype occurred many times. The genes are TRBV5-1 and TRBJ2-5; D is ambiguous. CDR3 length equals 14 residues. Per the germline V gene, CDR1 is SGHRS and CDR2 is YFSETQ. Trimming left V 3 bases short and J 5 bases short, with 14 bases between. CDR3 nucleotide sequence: TGCGCCAGCAGCTGGAGCCGCGCTGAGGAGACCCAGTACTTC. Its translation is CASSWSRAEETQYF.

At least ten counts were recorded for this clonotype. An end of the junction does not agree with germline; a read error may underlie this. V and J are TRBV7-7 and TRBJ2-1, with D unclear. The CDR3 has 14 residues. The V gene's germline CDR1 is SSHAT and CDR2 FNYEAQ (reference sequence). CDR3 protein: CASSLDWNANEQFF. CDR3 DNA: TGTGCTAGCAGCTTGGATTGGAACGCCAATGAGCAGTTCTTC.

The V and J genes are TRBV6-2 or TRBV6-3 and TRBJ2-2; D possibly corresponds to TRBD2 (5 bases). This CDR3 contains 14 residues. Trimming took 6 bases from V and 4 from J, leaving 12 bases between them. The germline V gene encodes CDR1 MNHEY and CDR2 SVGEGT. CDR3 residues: CASSRGGSTGELFF. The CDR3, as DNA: TGTGCCAGCAGCCGAGGAGGCTCCACCGGGGAGCTGTTTTTT.

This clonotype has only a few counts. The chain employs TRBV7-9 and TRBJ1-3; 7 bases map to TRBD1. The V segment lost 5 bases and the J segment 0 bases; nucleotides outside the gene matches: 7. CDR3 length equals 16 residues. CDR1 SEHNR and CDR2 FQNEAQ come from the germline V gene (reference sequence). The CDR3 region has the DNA TGTGCCAGCAGCCCCAGGGACAGACACTCTGGAAACACCATATATTTT. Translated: CASSPRDRHSGNTIYF. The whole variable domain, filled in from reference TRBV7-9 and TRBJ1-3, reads DTGVSQNPRHKITKRGQNVTFRCDPISEHNRLYWYRQTLGQGPEFLTYFQNEAQLEKSRLLSDRFSAERPKGSFSTLEIQRTEQGDSAMYLCASSPRDRHSGNTIYFGEGSWLTVV.